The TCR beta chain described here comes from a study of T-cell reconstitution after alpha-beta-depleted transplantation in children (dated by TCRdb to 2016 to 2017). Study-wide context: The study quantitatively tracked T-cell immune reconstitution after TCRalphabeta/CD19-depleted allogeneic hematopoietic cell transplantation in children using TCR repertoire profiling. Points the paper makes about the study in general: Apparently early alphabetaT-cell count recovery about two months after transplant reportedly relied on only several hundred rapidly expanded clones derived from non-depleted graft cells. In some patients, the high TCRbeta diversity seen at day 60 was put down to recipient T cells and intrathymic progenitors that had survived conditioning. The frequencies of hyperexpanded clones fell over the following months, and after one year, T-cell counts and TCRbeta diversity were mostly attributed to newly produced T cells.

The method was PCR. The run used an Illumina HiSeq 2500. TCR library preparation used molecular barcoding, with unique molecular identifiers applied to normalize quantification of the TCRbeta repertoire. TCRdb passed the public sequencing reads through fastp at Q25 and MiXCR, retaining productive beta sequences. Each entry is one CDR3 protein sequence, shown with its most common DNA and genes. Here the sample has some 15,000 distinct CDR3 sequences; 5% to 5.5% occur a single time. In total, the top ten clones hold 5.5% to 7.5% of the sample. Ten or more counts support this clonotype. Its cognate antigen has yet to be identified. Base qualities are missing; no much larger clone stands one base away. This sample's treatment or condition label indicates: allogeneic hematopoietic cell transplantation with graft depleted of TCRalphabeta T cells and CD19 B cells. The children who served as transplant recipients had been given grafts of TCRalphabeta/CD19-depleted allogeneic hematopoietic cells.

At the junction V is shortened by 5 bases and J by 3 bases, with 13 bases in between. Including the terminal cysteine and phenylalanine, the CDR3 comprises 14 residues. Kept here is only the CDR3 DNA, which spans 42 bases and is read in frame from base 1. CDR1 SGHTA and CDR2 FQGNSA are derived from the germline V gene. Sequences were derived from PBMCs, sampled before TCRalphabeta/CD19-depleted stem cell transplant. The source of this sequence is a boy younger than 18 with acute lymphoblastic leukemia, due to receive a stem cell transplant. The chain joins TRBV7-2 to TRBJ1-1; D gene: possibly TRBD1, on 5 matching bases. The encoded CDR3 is CASSPGLGDTEAFF. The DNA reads TGTGCCAGCAGCCCAGGGTTGGGGGACACTGAAGCTTTCTTT. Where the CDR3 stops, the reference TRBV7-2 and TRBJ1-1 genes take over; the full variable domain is GAGVSQSPSNKVTEKGKDVELRCDPISGHTALYWYRQSLGQGLEFLIYFQGNSAPDKSGLPSDRFSAERTGGSVSTLTIQRTQQEDSAVYLCASSPGLGDTEAFFGQGTRLTVV.